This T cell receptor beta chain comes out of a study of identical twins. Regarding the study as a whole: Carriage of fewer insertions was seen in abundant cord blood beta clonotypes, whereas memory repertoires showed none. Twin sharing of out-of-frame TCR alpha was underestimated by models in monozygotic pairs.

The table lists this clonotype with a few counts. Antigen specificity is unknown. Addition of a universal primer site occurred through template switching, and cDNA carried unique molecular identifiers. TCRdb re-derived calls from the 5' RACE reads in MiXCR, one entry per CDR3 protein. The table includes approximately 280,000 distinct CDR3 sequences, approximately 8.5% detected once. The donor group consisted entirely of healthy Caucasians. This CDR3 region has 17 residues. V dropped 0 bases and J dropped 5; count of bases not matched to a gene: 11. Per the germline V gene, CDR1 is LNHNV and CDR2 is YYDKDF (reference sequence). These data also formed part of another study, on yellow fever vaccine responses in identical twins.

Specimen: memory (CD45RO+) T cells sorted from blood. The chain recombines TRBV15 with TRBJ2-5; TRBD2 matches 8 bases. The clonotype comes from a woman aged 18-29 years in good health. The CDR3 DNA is TGTGCCACCAGCAGAGATCGCACGGCGGGGGGCAAGGAGACCCAGTACTTC. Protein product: CATSRDRTAGGKETQYF.